This section outlines one T cell receptor beta chain sequence together with its context. This record comes from a study of control samples from healthy donors and cancer patients. This CDR3 region has 13 residues. Assay used: immunoSEQ multiplex PCR; TCRdb lists only in-frame clones, some missing. The table lists roughly 100,000 clones, around 92% of them singletons. V and J are TRBV12-2 and TRBJ1-5; the D segment call TRBD1 is taken from the table without a DNA check. TRBV12-2 is a pseudogene segment. The origin of this receptor is a woman under 30 in good health. Sequencing was done on a sample of blood. This chain's CDR3 is CAERQTENQPQHF. The CDR3 DNA sequence: TGTGCAGAAAGACAGACCGAAAATCAGCCCCAGCATTTT.